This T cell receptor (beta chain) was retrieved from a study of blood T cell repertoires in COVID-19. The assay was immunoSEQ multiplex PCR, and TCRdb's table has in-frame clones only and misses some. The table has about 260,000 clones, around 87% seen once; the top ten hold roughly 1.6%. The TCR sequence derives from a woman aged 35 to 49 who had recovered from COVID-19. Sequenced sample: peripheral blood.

The CDR3 sequence: CASSVGSRAYGYTF. DNA for the CDR3: TGTGCCAGCAGCGTAGGTTCCAGGGCCTATGGCTACACCTTC. J is TRBJ1-2 and V is TRBV9, with D maybe TRBD1 (5 bases). The V and J ends lost 0 bases and 4 bases respectively, with 10 bases between them. The CDR3 sequence is 14 residues long. Germline V gene sequence: CDR1 SGDLS, CDR2 YYNGEE.